The 23 T cell receptor beta chains given below trace back to one sample, sequenced in a study of T cell responses to AZD1222 COVID-19 vaccine. Sequencing used immunoSEQ multiplex PCR; TCRdb keeps in-frame clones, though not all of them. The table has 100,000 or so clones, 88% seen once. The sample consisted of peripheral blood, taken on day 0 of AZD1222 vaccination. Source of these receptors: an adult in good health.

The chain combines TRBV6-9 with TRBJ1-1, with TRBD1 matching 8 bases. CDR3 length equals 16 residues. The J segment lost 1 base and the V segment lost 8 bases, leaving 12 bases of the junction unmatched. The V gene's germline CDR1 is MNHGY and CDR2 SVAAGI. Written as DNA, the CDR3 is TGTGCCAGCTACCCAGGGCAGGGGGCTGGGAACACTGAAGCTTTCTTT. Translating it yields CASYPGQGAGNTEAFF.

The chain uses TRBV9 and TRBJ2-2; perhaps TRBD1 as D (5 bases). The CDR3 loop spans 14 amino acids. Trimming cost V 3 bases and J 4 bases, with 10 bases left between them. Per germline, CDR1 SGDLS and CDR2 YYNGEE. CDR3: CASSALTVTGELFF. The CDR3 region has the DNA TGTGCCAGCAGCGCCCTGACAGTCACCGGGGAGCTGTTTTTT.

This chain joins TRBV21-1 and TRBJ1-1; TRBD1, the D gene given by the table, was not confirmed from the DNA. TRBV21-1 is tagged as a pseudogene. The CDR3 runs to 16 residues. CDR3 coding DNA: TGTGCCAGCAGCAAAGGGCCCGACACCTTGAACACTGAAGCTTTCTTT. Translated, it gives CASSKGPDTLNTEAFF.

This clone showed up just a few times. This rearrangement joins TRBV30 to TRBJ2-7; 7 bases align to TRBD1. CDR3 length: 15 residues. Germline-derived CDR1 and CDR2 are GTSNPN and SVGIG (reference sequence). The V and J ends lost 3 bases and 3 bases, in that order; junction bases with no gene match: 11. As DNA, the CDR3 is TGTGCCTGGAGACTTCGACAGGGTATCAACTACGAGCAGTACTTC. Amino acids: CAWRLRQGINYEQYF.

The DNA for the CDR3 is TGTGCCAGCAGCTTTGGGACGGTGAACACTGAAGCTTTCTTT. Translated: CASSFGTVNTEAFF. The J gene is TRBJ1-1, the V gene TRBV7-2; perhaps TRBD1 as D (5 bases). Germline CDR1 reads SGHTA; CDR2 reads FQGNSA. V lost 3 bases to trimming and J lost 0 bases, with 8 bases between them. This CDR3 contains 14 residues.

The J gene is TRBJ1-1, the V gene TRBV9, with TRBD1 identical over 9 bases. This CDR3 is 17 amino acids long. Germline-derived CDR1 and CDR2 are SGDLS and YYNGEE. J was trimmed by 3 bases and V by 4 bases; bases with no gene match: 13. Here the CDR3 reads CASSPPRSTGGDTEAFF. The CDR3 DNA follows: TGTGCCAGCAGCCCCCCGCGATCGACAGGGGGGGACACTGAAGCTTTCTTT.

This clone was observed once. The chain links TRBV18 to TRBJ2-7, with 7 bases matching TRBD1. The CDR3 spans 15 residues. Germline CDR1 KGHSH, CDR2 LQKENI. With 0 bases clipped from V and 6 bases from J, the junction kept 8 bases outside the gene matches. Here the CDR3 reads CASSPPPTGTGEQYF. For the CDR3, the DNA is TGTGCCAGCTCACCACCGCCGACAGGGACGGGCGAGCAGTACTTC.

The chain joins TRBV7-8 to TRBJ2-5, with D tentatively TRBD1 (5 bases). This CDR3 comprises 11 residues. V was shortened by 5 bases and J by 12 bases, with 13 bases between the two germline ends. Germline assignment: CDR1 SGHVS and CDR2 FQNEAQ. CDR3: CASSPGQGEYF. The CDR3 bases are TGTGCCAGCAGCCCCGGGCAAGGGGAGTACTTC.

The chain uses TRBV5-1 and TRBJ1-1; D is unclear. CDR1 and CDR2 from the germline V gene are SGHRS and YFSETQ. The CDR3 sequence is 14 residues long. V dropped 1 base and J dropped 2 bases, with 9 bases sitting between them. The CDR3 sequence: CASSLLVDNTEAFF. The CDR3 DNA follows: TGCGCCAGCAGCTTGCTGGTAGATAACACTGAAGCTTTCTTT. The full variable domain, completed using reference TRBV5-1 and TRBJ1-1, is KAGVTQTPRYLIKTRGQQVTLSCSPISGHRSVSWYQQTPGQGLQFLFEYFSETQRNKGNFPGRFSGRQFSNSRSEMNVSTLELGDSALYLCASSLLVDNTEAFFGQGTRLTVV.

This clone has a single count. For the CDR3, the DNA is TGTGCCAGCGCAAGGACAGGGGGAGTTGGCTACACCTTC. This encodes CASARTGGVGYTF. The J gene is TRBJ1-2, the V gene TRBV6-5; 10 nucleotides align to TRBD1. The CDR3 consists of 13 residues. V gave up 8 bases and J gave up 7 bases; unmatched junction bases: 7. The germline V gene encodes CDR1 MNHEY and CDR2 SVGAGI.

The genes are TRBV7-3 and TRBJ1-5; no definite D call. The CDR3 spans 13 residues. The germline V and J ends were trimmed by 2 bases and 4 bases, with 6 bases remaining between them. The germline CDR1 and CDR2 sequences are SGHTA and FQGTGA. CDR3 nucleotide sequence: TGTGCCAGCAGCTTAGGCTGGAATCAGCCCCAGCATTTT. It is translated as CASSLGWNQPQHF.

The rearrangement uses TRBV7-2 and TRBJ1-5, with TRBD1 as a possible D gene (5 bases). Looked up from germline, CDR1 is SGHTA and CDR2 is FQGNSA. The CDR3 totals 13 residues. The V gene lost 2 bases and the J gene lost 7 bases, with 9 bases spanning the gap. CDR3: CASSLMGEQPQHF. In DNA form, the CDR3 reads TGTGCCAGCAGCTTAATGGGGGAGCAGCCCCAGCATTTT.

This sequence joins TRBV4-2 and TRBJ2-1, with D possibly TRBD1 on 6 matching bases. The V end was cut by 2 bases, the J end by 5 bases, with 10 bases between. The CDR3 extends over 14 amino acids. Germline V gene lookup returns CDR1 LGHNA and CDR2 YNFKEQ. The CDR3 DNA sequence: TGTGCCAGCAGCCAACAGGGGAAGGACAATGAGCAGTTCTTC. Translation gives CASSQQGKDNEQFF.

The chain has TRBV19 and TRBJ1-5; D gene ambiguous. Germline V gene data show CDR1 as LNHDA and CDR2 as SQIVND (reference sequence). The CDR3 sequence is 16 residues long. V was shortened by 2 bases and J by 0 bases, with 11 bases between the two germline ends. Written as DNA, the CDR3 is TGTGCCAGTAGTATAAGGACCTTCGATAGCAATCAGCCCCAGCATTTT. It codes for CASSIRTFDSNQPQHF.

The chain recombines TRBV7-8 with TRBJ1-2; no definite D call. This CDR3 is built from 13 residues. CDR1 and CDR2 from the germline V gene are SGHVS and FQNEAQ. V shed 0 bases and J shed 3 bases, with 5 bases lying between them. The CDR3 loop reads CASSLAEDYGYTF. Written as DNA, the CDR3 is TGTGCCAGCAGCTTAGCAGAAGACTATGGCTACACCTTC.

This chain connects TRBV28 to TRBJ1-1; 9 positions agree with TRBD1. The V segment lost 9 bases and the J segment 0 bases; nucleotides outside the gene matches: 14. In germline, CDR1 is MDHEN, CDR2 SYDVKM. The CDR3 consists of 17 residues. The CDR3 protein is CASRSLIGQGMNTEAFF. The CDR3 DNA reads TGTGCCAGTCGGTCACTGATCGGACAGGGGATGAACACTGAAGCTTTCTTT.

This chain connects TRBV6-2 or TRBV6-3 to TRBJ1-6; no clear D. Trimming cost V 2 bases and J 4 bases, with 9 bases left between them. CDR3 length: 15 residues. CDR1 MNHEY and CDR2 SVGEGT come from the germline V gene. The CDR3 reads CASSYDRAYNSPLHF. CDR3 nucleotides: TGTGCCAGCAGTTACGATCGGGCGTATAATTCACCCCTCCACTTT.

This rearrangement joins TRBV20-1 to TRBJ2-3; 13 bases map to TRBD2. V was pared by 3 bases and J by 1 base, with 10 bases of the junction left unmatched. The CDR3 sequence is 18 residues long. Germline V gene data show CDR1 as DFQATT and CDR2 as SNEGSKA (reference sequence). In DNA, the CDR3 is TGCAGTGCTAGTCCAACTAGCGGGGGGGCTATGGGCACAGATACGCAGTATTTT. Encoded protein: CSASPTSGGAMGTDTQYF.

V gene TRBV7-2 combines with J gene TRBJ1-1, with 9 positions matching TRBD1. Trimming cost V 3 bases and J 7 bases; bases outside gene matches: 6. This CDR3 comprises 14 residues. The germline CDR1 and CDR2 sequences are SGHTA and FQGNSA. In DNA form, the CDR3 reads TGTGCCAGCAGCTTGGTAGGGACAGGGAGTGAAGCTTTCTTT. Translation gives CASSLVGTGSEAFF.

The chain recombines TRBV5-4 with TRBJ2-1, with a tentative D call TRBD2 (7 bases). Germline V gives CDR1 SGHNT, CDR2 YYREEE (reference sequence). The V gene lost 3 bases and the J gene lost 5 bases, with 15 bases spanning the gap. The CDR3 is 15 residues long. The CDR3 loop reads CASSSMTGGHNEQFF. For the CDR3, the DNA is TGTGCCAGCAGCTCTATGACGGGGGGCCACAATGAGCAGTTCTTC.

In nucleotides, the CDR3 is TGTGCCAGGTTTGAAACGGGCTCTCCGGGTACTGAAGCTTTCTTT. Translated: CARFETGSPGTEAFF. The V and J genes are TRBV5-6 and TRBJ1-1, with D unclear. Germline V lookup: CDR1 SGHDT, CDR2 YYEEEE. The germline V and J ends were trimmed by 8 bases and 5 bases, with 22 bases remaining between them. The CDR3 runs to 15 residues.

The chain uses TRBV5-6 and TRBJ1-1; 9 bases align to TRBD1. The CDR3 extends over 16 amino acids. Trimming took 0 bases from V and 4 from J; bases not matched to a gene: 7. Germline values: CDR1 SGHDT, CDR2 YYEEEE. The CDR3 nucleotides read TGTGCCAGCAGCTTGGCAGGGACAGGGATTGCCACTGAAGCTTTCTTT. Translated: CASSLAGTGIATEAFF.

The chain carries TRBV30 and TRBJ2-2; maybe TRBD1 (6 bases). Looked up from germline, CDR1 is GTSNPN and CDR2 is SVGIG (reference sequence). V was trimmed by 2 bases and J by 4 bases, leaving 14 bases between them. The CDR3 has 15 residues. The DNA of the CDR3 is TGTGCCTGGAGTTCACAGGGTCCCCTCACCGGGGAGCTGTTTTTT. Its translation is CAWSSQGPLTGELFF.